Detailed here is one T cell receptor (beta chain). Its specific antigen is unknown. Within one base of it there is no much larger clone, and no base qualities were kept. Reading from cysteine to phenylalanine, the CDR3 counts 13 amino acids. The retained sequence is limited to the CDR3, 39 bases, with the frame set at the first base. Libraries were built with the immunoSEQ multiplex PCR assay. For the multiplex PCR, a mixture combining 60 forward primers for TCR Vbeta segments and 13 reverse primers for TCR Jbeta segments was used. A multiplex PCR assay on genomic DNA amplified the CDR3 region of rearranged TCR beta genes. On the Illumina HiSeq System, the amplified TCR beta libraries were sequenced as 87-base-pair reads. Turning to the authors' computational methods: A later analysis tallied roughly 78 million unique TCR beta chains across the 666 repertoires, and about 10 million of those chains were shared by two or more donors. Raw reads were error-corrected and collapsed into unique sequences by a nearest-neighbor algorithm in which closely related sequences were merged to remove PCR and sequencing errors. V, D and J gene segments were assigned by aligning CDR3 sequences to IMGT reference sequences. For a sequence to be retained, a match of at least six nucleotides was required to both a V gene segment and a J gene segment. Rearrangements were classified as productive when the CDR3 lacked stop codons and remained in frame with V and J, and all other rearrangements were classified as non-productive. Following IMGT convention, CDR3 was defined as the stretch from the second conserved V-encoded cysteine up to the conserved J-encoded phenylalanine. Sequences without an unambiguous match to a single V gene segment were excluded from the earlier analysis of about 640 of the donors. In an earlier analysis of 450 to 700 of the donors, V segments were called functional above 56.7% productive rearrangements and were called segregating when the between-donor standard deviation exceeded 5%. A statistical classification framework was built to diagnose cytomegalovirus status from the catalog of TCR beta chain sequences. V and J gene assignment, in a later analysis, came from comparing TCR nucleotide sequences with IMGT/GENE-DB human TR gene sequences. Using the TCRdist pipeline, a later analysis assigned CDR3 sequences along with most-parsimonious VDJ recombination scenarios. A later analysis defined each TCR beta chain by its CDR3 amino acid sequence plus V-gene family, and excluded reads lacking a unique V-gene family. To address suspected cross-contamination and a sequencing artifact, a later analysis removed 592 highly shared, low-generation-probability nucleotide sequences. A later analysis calculated a clonal expansion index for each public chain from normalized within-repertoire ranks of inferred template counts. Generation probabilities in a later analysis came from a VDJ recombination model fitted to out-of-frame rearrangements, and those results were checked against IGoR. Hypergeometric tests were used in a later analysis to score TCR-TCR, TCR-HLA and TCR-CMV co-occurrence, with a repertoire-size bias correction applied to the TCR pairs. False discovery rates were estimated in a later analysis by permuting HLA or CMV assignments 20 times. A later analysis grouped co-occurring TCRs with DBSCAN, adding TCRdist sequence similarity when clustering within HLA-allele-positive subsets. Repertoires with fewer than 30,000 or more than 120,000 public chains were left out of co-occurrence clustering, as were a few repertoires with anomalous nucleotide sharing. TCRdb carries this immuneACCESS record with in-frame sequences only. Its versions omit some clonotypes, under half of them owing to an unresolved V gene in the studies checked, with the rest unexplained. Clone size and the V and J calls come from that table; the DNA yielded D and trimming. The sample table shows 150,000 to 180,000 clones, and roughly three quarters are seen once. Together, the top ten hold roughly 13% of the sample.

The data are from a study of cytomegalovirus exposure and HLA in healthy donors (dated by TCRdb to about 2017). Study-wide context: According to an earlier analysis of a few hundred of the donors, some 180 million T cells yielded some 110 million unique TCR beta sequences and approximately 280 Gb of sequence data. An early release covering 500 to 750 HLA-typed donors comprised 300 to 350 gigabases of sequencing data and roughly 85 million unique TCR sequences. Of the 398 genotyped donors, 65% to 90% fell in the genetic ancestry cluster associated with self-reported Caucasian donors. The study was designed to test whether signatures of past pathogen exposure could be identified by cataloging public T cell receptors. The T cell repertoires of 700 or so subjects were profiled by immunosequencing and related to cytomegalovirus serostatus. A separate validation cohort of about 110 different subjects was used in addition to the approximately 670-subject first cohort. High-throughput TCR immunosequencing, statistical association of individual TCRs with disease status, and machine learning were combined to predict cytomegalovirus infection status. A later analysis re-examined previously published TCR beta repertoires from several hundred donors and added high-resolution HLA genotyping to investigate patterns of TCR occurrence. Rather than drawing on any new phenotypic data, the later analysis identified candidate immune exposures from TCR beta sequences and the way those sequences occurred across donors. An earlier analysis of some 600 of the donors applied high-throughput TCR beta sequencing to assess whether each TCR beta V gene segment acted as functional or pseudogenic. Donor age, sex, ethnicity and CMV serostatus were compiled alongside the repertoire data. A later genetic analysis used genome-wide SNP genotypes for about 60% of the roughly 700 donors, treating that subset as a discovery cohort. Every repertoire in the discovery cohort had been generated on one and the same sequencing platform. Class I and class II HLA loci were covered by the typing at four-digit resolution. The number of typed donors differed by locus: about 620-630 for A, B, C, DRB1 and DQB1; some 500 for DQA1; 606 for DPA1; and approximately 450 for DPB1. Several DR-DQ haplotypes were handled as single units for association and clustering because linkage in the cohort was strong. On average, 235,054 unique TCR beta nucleotide sequences were sequenced per donor among a few hundred genotyped donors of the cohort, with about 19% of those sequences being non-productive.

The paper as a whole reports these results and caveats: Most TCR sequences were seen in very few donors, while some public TCRs were found in many individuals. A later analysis associated about 17,000 TCR beta sequences with specific HLA alleles at a false discovery rate of 0.05. Compared with equally common non-associated chains, HLA-associated TCR beta chains in a later analysis were more clonally expanded and had lower generation probabilities. Assigning TCR associations to individual alleles was difficult when HLA alleles, especially DR and DQ, strongly co-occurred. V-gene and J-gene trimming of TCR beta chains was associated with a missense DCLRE1C variant in a later genetic analysis, and the association was replicated in an independent cohort. This cohort had only TCR beta chains sequenced, and the lack of alpha or paired-chain data limited which features could be detected. Compared with the approximately 670-donor mean, donors in an Asian-associated ancestry cluster had fewer N-insertions in productive TCRs, according to a later genetic analysis. A later analysis found that TCR association rates varied across HLA loci, with DRB1 alleles showing the most associated TCRs and HLA-C alleles the fewest. Because HLA typing was unavailable for some donors at each locus, only the typed subset was used in association tests. The study gave a list of around 170 TCR beta chains associated with cytomegalovirus. The earlier analysis of about 600 of the donors excluded about 16 rarely observed V segments, including chromosome 9 orphons, because counts were too low. Broadly in line with IMGT annotations, most TCR beta V segments showed up in productive rearrangements about 87% or about 30% of the time in an earlier analysis of around 600 of the donors. The sequencing pipeline was judged likely to have produced a cluster of highly shared sequence variants as a technical artifact. A later analysis found that most CMV-associated TCR beta chains appeared HLA-restricted, with HLA associations seemingly driven largely by CMV exposure. Three of the identified cytomegalovirus-associated TCR beta chains were confirmed in vitro to be specific for cytomegalovirus antigens. A further reported finding was that TCR beta sequences accurately predicted the HLA-A and HLA-B alleles for most subjects in the first cohort. Presence/absence analyses assumed roughly uniform sequencing depth across donors, an assumption that may not hold. According to a later analysis, parvovirus B19, influenza, CMV and Epstein-Barr virus appeared linked to several top co-occurrence clusters. Some IMGT-functional V segments, including TRBV6-2 and TRBV6-3, could not be told apart with the 87-base-pair reads, so those segments were excluded. For the cohort, immune exposure information was limited to CMV serostatus. The authors suggested that the approach could potentially be extended to other disease states and immunological phenotypes. The classifier was reported to diagnose cytomegalovirus status with high specificity and sensitivity in both the original and validation cohorts. Correlated functional status among segregating V segments might reflect linkage disequilibrium, but an unknown experimental factor could not be ruled out.

The cohort consisted of hundreds of healthy bone marrow donors. At the time of sampling, all cohort members were nominally healthy, though unrecorded immune exposures were likely present. The donor tested CMV seropositive, placing the donor among the 289 seropositive members of the cohort. A peripheral blood sample was collected from each donor, and TCR beta sequencing was performed on peripheral blood mononuclear cells. Genomic DNA extraction from the blood cell samples was performed with the Qiagen DNeasy Blood Extraction Kit. The chain joins TRBV12-1 to TRBJ1-6. TRBV12-1 corresponds to a pseudogene. Sequenced: PBMCs. The sequence came from a man younger than 45 in good health and CMV-seropositive. The nucleotides read TGTGCCAGCAGCTTTAGATTCGGTAAATTATCCCACTTT. Translation gives CASSFRFGKLSHF.